One sample yielded the 15 T cell receptor beta chains listed below, sequenced in a study of T-cell memory formation after mild COVID-19. TCRdb re-called the 5' RACE reads with MiXCR, one entry per CDR3 protein. The table has about 270,000 distinct CDR3 sequences, approximately 15% seen once. Sequencing input: PBMCs or a T cell subset sorted from them (not recorded which). The receptor set was obtained from an adult woman who had mild COVID-19 (a few samples of this study predate the infection). Cell type and time point are not known.

This sequence joins TRBV7-8 and TRBJ2-2; D not certain. The germline V gene has CDR1 SGHVS and CDR2 FQNEAQ. Trimming shortened V by 5 bases and J by 4 bases, and 17 bases separated the two germline ends. The CDR3 totals 16 residues. CDR3 sequence: CASSPGLGRSTGELFF. The CDR3 DNA is TGTGCCAGCAGCCCCGGGCTAGGAAGGAGCACCGGGGAGCTGTTTTTT.

The J gene is TRBJ2-2, the V gene TRBV12-3 or TRBV12-4, with 14 bases aligning to TRBD2. The ends lost 4 bases at V and 6 bases at J; junction bases unmatched: 1. This CDR3 spans 15 amino acids. Here the CDR3 DNA reads TGTGCCAGCAGTTGGACTAGCGGGAGGTCCGGGGAGCTGTTTTTT. Protein product: CASSWTSGRSGELFF.

This clonotype was detected only a few times. The chain employs TRBV5-6 and TRBJ2-7; D possibly matches TRBD1 or TRBD2 (5 bases each). CDR1 and CDR2 from the germline V gene are SGHDT and YYEEEE. V lost 5 bases and J 1 base, leaving 13 bases between the germline ends. CDR3 size: 14 residues. The CDR3, as DNA: TGTGCCAGCAGGGTAAGGGACGGATCCTACGAGCAGTACTTC. It translates to CASRVRDGSYEQYF.

In nucleotides, the CDR3 is TGTGCCATTCAGAGCAATCCTGGAAACACCATATATTTT. Encoded protein: CAIQSNPGNTIYF. The V call is TRBV10-3, the J call TRBJ1-3; D is uncertain. The ends were cut back, 9 bases at V and 2 bases at J, with 11 bases in the middle. Germline V CDR1 and CDR2: ENHRY, SYGVKD. This CDR3 comprises 13 residues.

This clonotype occurred many times. The chain's CDR3 is CASSLDRQGYYGYTF. CDR3 coding DNA: TGTGCCAGCAGCTTGGATCGACAGGGATACTATGGCTACACCTTC. V and J are TRBV5-8 and TRBJ1-2; 7 bases fit TRBD1. Germline V gene lookup returns CDR1 SGHTS and CDR2 YDEGEE. This CDR3 is 15 amino acids long. Losses at the gene ends were 0 bases for V and 3 bases for J; bases not matched to a gene: 5.

The CDR3 bases are TGTGCCAGCAGCTTGGCCAGGGGATATAGGACTGAAGCTTTCTTT. It codes for CASSLARGYRTEAFF. The chain is built from TRBV5-6 and TRBJ1-1; D is possibly TRBD1 (6 bases). CDR1 and CDR2 from the germline V gene are SGHDT and YYEEEE. This CDR3 is 15 amino acids long. V was pared by 0 bases and J by 5 bases, with 14 bases between. Together with reference TRBV5-6 and TRBJ1-1, the CDR3 gives the full variable domain: DAGVTQSPTHLIKTRGQQVTLRCSPKSGHDTVSWYQQALGQGPQFIFQYYEEEERQRGNFPDRFSGHQFPNYSSELNVNALLLGDSALYLCASSLARGYRTEAFFGQGTRLTVV.

V gene TRBV20-1 combines with J gene TRBJ2-3; no definite D call. V lost 3 bases to trimming and J lost 1 base, with 5 bases between them. The CDR3 length is 12 residues. Germline V gene sequence: CDR1 DFQATT, CDR2 SNEGSKA (reference sequence). The CDR3 region has the DNA TGCAGTGCTAGGGGTGGCACAGATACGCAGTATTTT. Translated, it gives CSARGGTDTQYF.

This clonotype was counted a few times. The rearrangement uses TRBV20-1 and TRBJ1-2, with TRBD1 matching 11 bases. The germline V gene has CDR1 DFQATT and CDR2 SNEGSKA (reference sequence). V shed 3 bases and J 7 bases; nucleotides not matched to a gene: 7. This CDR3 region has 14 residues. The CDR3 protein is CSASPDRGLSGYTF. The CDR3 DNA is TGCAGTGCTAGTCCGGACAGGGGGCTCTCTGGCTACACCTTC.

This clonotype was seen more than once but under ten times. V usage is TRBV4-2 and J usage is TRBJ2-5; D may be TRBD2 (5 bases). Germline assignment: CDR1 LGHNA and CDR2 YNFKEQ. The CDR3 sequence is 16 residues long. V gave up 3 bases and J gave up 2 bases, with 16 bases separating them. The DNA for the CDR3 is TGTGCCAGCAGCCAGGGAGCCCAACTTATTCAAGAGACCCAGTACTTC. This encodes CASSQGAQLIQETQYF.

The rearrangement links TRBV4-2 to TRBJ1-1; possibly TRBD1 for D (5 bases). CDR3 length: 15 residues. Germline V gene sequence: CDR1 LGHNA, CDR2 YNFKEQ. V dropped 2 bases and J dropped 4 bases, with 14 bases sitting between them. This CDR3 is CASSQPVAGGTEAFF. The CDR3 DNA sequence: TGTGCCAGCAGCCAACCCGTGGCGGGGGGCACTGAAGCTTTCTTT.

In its sample, this clonotype was seen a few times. The V and J genes are TRBV5-1 and TRBJ2-2; D possibly uses TRBD1 or TRBD2 (5 bases each). The CDR3 spans 15 residues. V gave up 2 bases and J gave up 0 bases, with 8 bases separating them. Germline CDR1 is SGHRS and CDR2 is YFSETQ. This CDR3 is CASSFEGPNTGELFF. The CDR3 DNA reads as TGCGCCAGCAGCTTTGAGGGACCGAACACCGGGGAGCTGTTTTTT.

This clonotype was counted between two and nine times. The chain has TRBV20-1 and TRBJ1-1; maybe TRBD1 (5 bases). The ends were cut back, 1 base at V and 1 base at J, with 10 bases in the middle. CDR3 size: 14 residues. CDR1 and CDR2 from the germline V gene are DFQATT and SNEGSKA (reference sequence). CDR3 nucleotides: TGCAGTGCTAGAGTTGGGGGGAGGAACACTGAAGCTTTCTTT. Translating it yields CSARVGGRNTEAFF.

The chain links TRBV24-1 to TRBJ2-7; perhaps TRBD2 as D (6 bases). The length of the CDR3 is 14 residues. Germline V gene data show CDR1 as KGHDR and CDR2 as SFDVKD. Deletions cut 3 bases from V and 7 bases from J, with 15 bases between. CDR3 in amino acids: CATSDGGTSGEQYF. CDR3 coding DNA: TGTGCCACCAGTGATGGAGGGACCTCCGGGGAGCAGTACTTC.

This chain links TRBV20-1 with TRBJ2-7, with D unclear. The V end lost 2 bases, the J end lost 4 bases, and 15 bases lay between the germline ends. The CDR3 contains 14 residues. Per the germline V gene, CDR1 is DFQATT and CDR2 is SNEGSKA (reference sequence). CDR3 sequence reads: CSARRLGTDYEQYF. CDR3 sequence (DNA): TGCAGTGCTAGACGCCTCGGTACGGATTACGAGCAGTACTTC.

The chain uses TRBV7-3 and TRBJ2-3, with TRBD2 matching 10 bases. The junction had 12 bases not matched to a gene; V was cut back by 5 bases and J by 4 bases. The CDR3 length is 17 residues. Germline V lookup: CDR1 SGHTA, CDR2 FQGTGA. The CDR3 bases are TGTGCCAGCAGCCGGAGCGGGGGGGCCGGTCGTGCAGATACGCAGTATTTT. This sequence encodes CASSRSGGAGRADTQYF.